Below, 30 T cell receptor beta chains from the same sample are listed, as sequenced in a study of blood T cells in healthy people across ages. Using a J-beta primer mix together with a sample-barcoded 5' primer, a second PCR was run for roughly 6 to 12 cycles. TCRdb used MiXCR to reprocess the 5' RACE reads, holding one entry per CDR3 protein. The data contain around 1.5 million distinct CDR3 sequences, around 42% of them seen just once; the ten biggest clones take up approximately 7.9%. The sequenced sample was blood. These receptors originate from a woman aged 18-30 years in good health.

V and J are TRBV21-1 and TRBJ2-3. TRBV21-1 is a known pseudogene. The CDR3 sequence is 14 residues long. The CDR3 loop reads CASSKVRKTDTQYF. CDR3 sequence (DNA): TGTGCCAGCAGCAAAGTCAGGAAAACAGATACGCAGTATTTT.

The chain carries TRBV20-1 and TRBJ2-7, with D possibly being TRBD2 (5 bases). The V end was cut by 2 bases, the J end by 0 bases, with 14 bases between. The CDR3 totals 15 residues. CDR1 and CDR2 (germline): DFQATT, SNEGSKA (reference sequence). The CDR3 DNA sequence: TGCAGTGCTAGATCTTCTGGGGAGAGCTCCTACGAGCAGTACTTC. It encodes CSARSSGESSYEQYF.

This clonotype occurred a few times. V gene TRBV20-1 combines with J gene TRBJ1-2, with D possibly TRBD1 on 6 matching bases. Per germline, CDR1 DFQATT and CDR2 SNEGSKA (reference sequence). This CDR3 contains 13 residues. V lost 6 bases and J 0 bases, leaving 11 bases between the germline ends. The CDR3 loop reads CSAHRTANYGYTF. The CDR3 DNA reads TGCAGTGCGCACCGGACAGCTAACTATGGCTACACCTTC.

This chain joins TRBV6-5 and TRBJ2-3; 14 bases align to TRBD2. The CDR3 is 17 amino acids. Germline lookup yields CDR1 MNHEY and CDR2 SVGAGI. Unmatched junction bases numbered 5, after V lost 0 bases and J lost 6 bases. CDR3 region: CASSYSTSGGASDTQYF. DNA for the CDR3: TGTGCCAGCAGTTACTCGACTAGCGGGGGGGCATCGGATACGCAGTATTTT.

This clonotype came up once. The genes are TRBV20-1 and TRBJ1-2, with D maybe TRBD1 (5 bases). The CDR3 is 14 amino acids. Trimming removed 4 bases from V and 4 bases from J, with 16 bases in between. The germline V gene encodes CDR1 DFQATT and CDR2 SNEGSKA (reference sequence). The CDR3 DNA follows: TGCAGTGCTACCCAGGGAGCTGATTCCTATGGCTACACCTTC. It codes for CSATQGADSYGYTF.

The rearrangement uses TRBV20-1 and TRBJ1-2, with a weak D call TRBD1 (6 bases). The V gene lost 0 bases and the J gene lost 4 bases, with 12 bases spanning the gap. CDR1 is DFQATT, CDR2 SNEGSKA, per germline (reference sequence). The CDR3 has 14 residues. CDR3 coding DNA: TGCAGTGCTAGAGAGGGGGACAACACCTATGGCTACACCTTC. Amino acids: CSAREGDNTYGYTF.

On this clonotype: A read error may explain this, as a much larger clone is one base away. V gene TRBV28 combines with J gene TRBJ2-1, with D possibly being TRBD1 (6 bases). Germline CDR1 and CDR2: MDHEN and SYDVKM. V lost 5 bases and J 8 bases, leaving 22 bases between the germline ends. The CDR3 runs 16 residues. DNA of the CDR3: TGTGCCAGCAGTACAACTGGGACAAGGGGCATCGATGAGCAGTTCTTC. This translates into CASSTTGTRGIDEQFF.

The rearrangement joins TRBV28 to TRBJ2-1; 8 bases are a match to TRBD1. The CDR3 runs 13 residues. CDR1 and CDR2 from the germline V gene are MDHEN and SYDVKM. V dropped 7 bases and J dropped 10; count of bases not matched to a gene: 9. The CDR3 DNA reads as TGTGCCAGCACTGGGACAGGTACCTACGAGCAGTTCTTC. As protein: CASTGTGTYEQFF.

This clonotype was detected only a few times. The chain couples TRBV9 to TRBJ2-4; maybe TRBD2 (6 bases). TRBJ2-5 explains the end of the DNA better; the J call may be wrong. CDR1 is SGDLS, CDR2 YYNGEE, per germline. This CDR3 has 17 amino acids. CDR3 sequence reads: CASSPGGGTAFVETQYF. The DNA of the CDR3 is TGTGCCAGCAGCCCAGGTGGAGGGACGGCCTTCGTAGAGACCCAGTACTTC.

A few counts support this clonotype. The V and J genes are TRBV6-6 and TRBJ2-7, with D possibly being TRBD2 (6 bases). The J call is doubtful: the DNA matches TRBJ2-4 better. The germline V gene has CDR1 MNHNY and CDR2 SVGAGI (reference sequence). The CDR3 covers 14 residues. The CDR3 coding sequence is TGTGCCAGCAGTTCGGGACTGCCTCGGGGCATTCAGTACTTC. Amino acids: CASSSGLPRGIQYF.

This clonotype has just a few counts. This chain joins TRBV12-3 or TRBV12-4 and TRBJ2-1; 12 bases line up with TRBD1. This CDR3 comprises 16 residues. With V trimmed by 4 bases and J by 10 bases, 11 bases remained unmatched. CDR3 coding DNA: TGTGCCAGCAGTTCGGCCCGGGACAGGGGGCCTTGGGAGCAGTTCTTC. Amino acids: CASSSARDRGPWEQFF.

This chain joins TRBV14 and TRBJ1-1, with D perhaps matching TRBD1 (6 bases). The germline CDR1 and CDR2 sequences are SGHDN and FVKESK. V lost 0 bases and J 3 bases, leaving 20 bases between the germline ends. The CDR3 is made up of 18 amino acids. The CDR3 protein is CASSQDRGTFHEDTEAFF. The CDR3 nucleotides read TGTGCCAGCAGCCAAGATAGGGGGACCTTTCATGAAGACACTGAAGCTTTCTTT.

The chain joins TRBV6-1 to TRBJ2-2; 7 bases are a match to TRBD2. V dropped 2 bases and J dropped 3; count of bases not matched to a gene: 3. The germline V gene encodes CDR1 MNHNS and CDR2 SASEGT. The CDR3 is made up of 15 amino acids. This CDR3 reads CASSETAGDTGELFF. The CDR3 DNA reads TGTGCCAGCAGTGAAACGGCGGGAGACACCGGGGAGCTGTTTTTT.

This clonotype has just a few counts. The CDR3 DNA sequence: TGCGCCAGCTCCGCCCGGGGACTAGCGGGGGAGACAGATACGCAGTATTTT. Protein sequence: CASSARGLAGETDTQYF. The rearrangement joins TRBV5-1 to TRBJ2-3; 14 bases align to TRBD2. The CDR3 length is 17 residues. The trim removed 7 bases at V and 3 bases at J, leaving 10 bases unmatched. Germline V gene data show CDR1 as SGHRS and CDR2 as YFSETQ. Full variable domain (outside the CDR3, taken from reference TRBV5-1 and TRBJ2-3): KAGVTQTPRYLIKTRGQQVTLSCSPISGHRSVSWYQQTPGQGLQFLFEYFSETQRNKGNFPGRFSGRQFSNSRSEMNVSTLELGDSALYLCASSARGLAGETDTQYFGPGTRLTVL.

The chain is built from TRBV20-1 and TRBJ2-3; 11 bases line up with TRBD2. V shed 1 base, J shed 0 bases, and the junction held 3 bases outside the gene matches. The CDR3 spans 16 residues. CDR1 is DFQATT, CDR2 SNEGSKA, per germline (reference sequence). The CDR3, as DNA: TGCAGTGCTAGAGTACTAGCGGGAGCTAGCACAGATACGCAGTATTTT. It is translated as CSARVLAGASTDTQYF.

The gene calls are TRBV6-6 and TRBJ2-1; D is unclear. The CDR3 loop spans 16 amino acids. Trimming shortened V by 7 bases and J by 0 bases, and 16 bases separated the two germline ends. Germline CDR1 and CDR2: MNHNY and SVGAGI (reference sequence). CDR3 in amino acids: CASTRKPNSSYNEQFF. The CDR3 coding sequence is TGTGCCAGCACCCGCAAGCCGAACAGCTCCTACAATGAGCAGTTCTTC.

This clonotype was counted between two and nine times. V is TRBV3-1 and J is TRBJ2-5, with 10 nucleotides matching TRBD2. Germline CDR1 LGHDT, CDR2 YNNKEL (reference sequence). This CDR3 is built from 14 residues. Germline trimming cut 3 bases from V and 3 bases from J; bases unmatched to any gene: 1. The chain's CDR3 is CASSHSGGKETQYF. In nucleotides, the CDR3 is TGTGCCAGCAGCCATAGCGGGGGGAAAGAGACCCAGTACTTC.

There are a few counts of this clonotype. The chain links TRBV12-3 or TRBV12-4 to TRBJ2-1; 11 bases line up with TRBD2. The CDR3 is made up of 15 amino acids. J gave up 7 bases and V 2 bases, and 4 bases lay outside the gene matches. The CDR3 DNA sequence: TGTGCCAGCAGTTTAAGTAGCGGGAGGGCTAATGAGCAGTTCTTC. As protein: CASSLSSGRANEQFF.

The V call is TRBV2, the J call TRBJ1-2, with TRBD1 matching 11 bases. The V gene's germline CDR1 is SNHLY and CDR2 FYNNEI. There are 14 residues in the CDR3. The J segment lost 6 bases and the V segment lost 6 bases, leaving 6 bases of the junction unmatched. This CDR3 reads CASSYGQGADGYTF. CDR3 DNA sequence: TGTGCCAGCAGCTACGGACAGGGGGCGGATGGCTACACCTTC.

In DNA, the CDR3 is TGTGCCAGCAGTGGTCTTGAGCGGGAGCAGTTCTTC. Translating it yields CASSGLEREQFF. The chain recombines TRBV2 with TRBJ2-1, with D perhaps TRBD2 (5 bases). Germline V lookup: CDR1 SNHLY, CDR2 FYNNEI. V was trimmed by 4 bases and J by 10 bases, leaving 11 bases between them. CDR3 length: 12 residues.

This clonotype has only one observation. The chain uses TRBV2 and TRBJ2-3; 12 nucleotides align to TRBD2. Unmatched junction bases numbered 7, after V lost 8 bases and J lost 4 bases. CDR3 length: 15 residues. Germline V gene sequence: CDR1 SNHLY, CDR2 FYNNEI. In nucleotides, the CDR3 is TGTGCCAGCGGCCTAGCGGGGGGGCCGCCAGATACGCAGTATTTT. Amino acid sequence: CASGLAGGPPDTQYF.

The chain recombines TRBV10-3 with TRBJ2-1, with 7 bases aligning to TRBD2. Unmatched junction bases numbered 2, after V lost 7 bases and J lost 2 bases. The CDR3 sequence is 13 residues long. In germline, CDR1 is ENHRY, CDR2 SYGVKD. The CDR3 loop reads CAIKAGAYNEQFF. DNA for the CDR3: TGTGCCATCAAGGCGGGAGCCTACAATGAGCAGTTCTTC.

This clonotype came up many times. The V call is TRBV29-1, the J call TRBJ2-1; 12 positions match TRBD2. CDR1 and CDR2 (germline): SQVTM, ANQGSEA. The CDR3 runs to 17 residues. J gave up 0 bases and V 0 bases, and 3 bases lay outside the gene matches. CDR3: CSVEDLTSGSSYNEQFF. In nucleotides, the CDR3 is TGCAGCGTTGAAGATTTGACTAGCGGGAGCTCCTACAATGAGCAGTTCTTC.

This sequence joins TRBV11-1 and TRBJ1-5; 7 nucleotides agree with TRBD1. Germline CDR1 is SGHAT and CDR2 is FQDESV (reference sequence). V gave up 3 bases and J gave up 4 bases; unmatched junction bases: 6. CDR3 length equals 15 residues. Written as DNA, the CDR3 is TGTGCCAGCAGCTTGGACGGACAGGAAAATCAGCCCCAGCATTTT. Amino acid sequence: CASSLDGQENQPQHF.

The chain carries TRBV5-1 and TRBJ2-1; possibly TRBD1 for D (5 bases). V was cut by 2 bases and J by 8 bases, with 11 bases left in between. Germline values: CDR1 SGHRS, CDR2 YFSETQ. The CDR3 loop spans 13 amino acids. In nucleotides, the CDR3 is TGCGCCAGCAGCTTTTCCTCAGGGTATGAGCAGTTCTTC. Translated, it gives CASSFSSGYEQFF. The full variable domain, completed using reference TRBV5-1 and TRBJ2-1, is KAGVTQTPRYLIKTRGQQVTLSCSPISGHRSVSWYQQTPGQGLQFLFEYFSETQRNKGNFPGRFSGRQFSNSRSEMNVSTLELGDSALYLCASSFSSGYEQFFGPGTRLTVL.

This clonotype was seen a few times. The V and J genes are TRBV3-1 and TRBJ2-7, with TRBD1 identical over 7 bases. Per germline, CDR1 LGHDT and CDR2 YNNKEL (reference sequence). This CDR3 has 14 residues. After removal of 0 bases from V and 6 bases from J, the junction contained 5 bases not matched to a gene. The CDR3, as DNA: TGTGCCAGCAGCCAAGAGACAGGGTATCGCGAGCAGTACTTC. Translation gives CASSQETGYREQYF.

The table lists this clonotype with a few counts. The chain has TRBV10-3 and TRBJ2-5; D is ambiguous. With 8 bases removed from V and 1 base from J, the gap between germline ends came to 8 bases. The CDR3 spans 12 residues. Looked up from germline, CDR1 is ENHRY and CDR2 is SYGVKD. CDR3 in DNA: TGTGCCATCGGATCTGCCCAAGAGACCCAGTACTTC. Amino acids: CAIGSAQETQYF.

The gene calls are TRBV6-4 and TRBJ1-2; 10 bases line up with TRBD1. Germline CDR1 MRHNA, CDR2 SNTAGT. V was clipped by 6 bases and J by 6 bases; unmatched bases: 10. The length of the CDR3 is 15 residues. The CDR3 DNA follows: TGTGCCAGCAGCCCTCAGACAGGGGGCTTCGATGGCTACACCTTC. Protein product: CASSPQTGGFDGYTF.

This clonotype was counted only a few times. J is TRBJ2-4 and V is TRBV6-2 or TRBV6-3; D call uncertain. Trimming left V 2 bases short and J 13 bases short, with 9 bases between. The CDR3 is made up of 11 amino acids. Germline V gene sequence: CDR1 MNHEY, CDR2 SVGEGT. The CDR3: CASSYPDPQYF. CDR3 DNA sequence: TGTGCCAGCAGTTACCCCGACCCCCAGTACTTC.

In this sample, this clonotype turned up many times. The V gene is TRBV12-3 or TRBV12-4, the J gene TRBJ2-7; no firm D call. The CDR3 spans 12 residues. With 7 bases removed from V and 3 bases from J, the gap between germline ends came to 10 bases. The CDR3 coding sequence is TGTGCCAGCACCTTGGTCGGCTACGAGCAGTACTTC. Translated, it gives CASTLVGYEQYF.